This TCR beta chain was identified in a study of tumor-infiltrating lymphocytes in localized non-small cell lung cancer. Produced via immunoSEQ multiplex PCR; TCRdb's table is partial and in-frame only. The sample includes about 16,000 clones, roughly three quarters of them seen just once. This TCR derives from a human donor with non-small cell lung cancer. Sequencing used lung tumor tissue.

CDR3 amino acids: CASSLQTGAPLEQYF. In nucleotides, the CDR3 is TGTGCCAGCAGTCTCCAGACAGGGGCACCCCTCGAGCAGTACTTC. The V gene is TRBV6-5, the J gene TRBJ2-7; TRBD1 aligns across 8 bases. The CDR3 sequence is 15 residues long. Germline-derived CDR1 and CDR2 are MNHEY and SVGAGI. J gave up 6 bases and V 5 bases, and 12 bases lay outside the gene matches.